This T cell receptor beta chain was retrieved from a study of early stage breast cancer tumors. Whole-study context: Among about twelve ER+/PR+/HER2- tumors, eight were ductal, four lobular.

Trimming removed 4 bases from V and 5 bases from J, with 9 bases in between. This CDR3 has 11 residues. Germline assignment: CDR1 GTSNPN and CDR2 SVGIG (reference sequence). This clone is classed as medium-sized. Its antigen is unidentified. Assay used: immunoSEQ multiplex PCR; TCRdb lists only in-frame clones, some missing. The sample shows fewer than 90,000 clones, 65% to 80% of them seen only once. Study results and caveats: Tumor and normal breast were distinguished via blood comparison in about 90% of the 16 patients. Compared with adjacent normal breast tissue, tumors showed around 2.7-fold greater T cell density and higher clonality. Most shared enriched TCRB sequences were commonly generated ones.

This chain links TRBV30 with TRBJ2-7; no clear D. The sequence was collected from a person between 60 and 70 years old with breast cancer. The sample taken for sequencing was blood. Here the CDR3 DNA reads TGTGCCTGGATGTTGTCCCACGAGCAGTACTTC. This translates into CAWMLSHEQYF. The variable domain in full, completed from reference TRBV30 and TRBJ2-7, reads SQTIHQWPATLVQPVGSPLSLECTVEGTSNPNLYWYRQAAGRGLQLLFYSVGIGQISSEVPQNLSASRPQDRQFILSSKKLLLSDSGFYLCAWMLSHEQYFGPGTRLTVT.